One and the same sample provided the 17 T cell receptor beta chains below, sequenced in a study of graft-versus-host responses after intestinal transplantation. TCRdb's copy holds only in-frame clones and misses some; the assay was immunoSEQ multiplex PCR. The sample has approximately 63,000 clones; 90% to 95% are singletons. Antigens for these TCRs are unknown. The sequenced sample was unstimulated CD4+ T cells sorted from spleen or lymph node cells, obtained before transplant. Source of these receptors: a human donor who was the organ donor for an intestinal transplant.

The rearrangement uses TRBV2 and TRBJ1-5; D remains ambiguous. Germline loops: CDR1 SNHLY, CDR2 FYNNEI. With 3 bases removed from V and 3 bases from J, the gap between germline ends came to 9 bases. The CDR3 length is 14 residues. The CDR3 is CASSDITFNQPQHF. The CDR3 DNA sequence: TGTGCCAGCAGTGACATCACCTTCAATCAGCCCCAGCATTTT.

CDR3 sequence reads: CASSSRLDYNEQYF. In DNA form, the CDR3 reads TGTGCCAGCAGCTCCCGACTAGATTACAACGAGCAGTACTTC. The chain carries TRBV9 and TRBJ2-7; D possibly corresponds to TRBD2 (6 bases). CDR1 and CDR2 from the germline V gene are SGDLS and YYNGEE. Trimming shortened V by 4 bases and J by 5 bases, and 16 bases separated the two germline ends. The CDR3 has 14 residues.

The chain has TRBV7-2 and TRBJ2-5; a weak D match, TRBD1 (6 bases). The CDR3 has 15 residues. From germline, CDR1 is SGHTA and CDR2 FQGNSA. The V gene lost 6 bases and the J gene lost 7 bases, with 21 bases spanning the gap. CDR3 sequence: CASRPDRWTKGTQYF. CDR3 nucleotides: TGTGCCAGCAGACCTGACAGGTGGACGAAGGGGACCCAGTACTTC.

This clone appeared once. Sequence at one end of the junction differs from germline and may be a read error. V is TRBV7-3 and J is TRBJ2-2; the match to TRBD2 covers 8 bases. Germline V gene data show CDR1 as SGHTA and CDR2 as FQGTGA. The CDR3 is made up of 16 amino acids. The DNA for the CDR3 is TGTGCCAGCAGTTTAAAGCGGGGGTTGAACACCGGGGAGCTGTTTTTT. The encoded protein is CASSLKRGLNTGELFF.

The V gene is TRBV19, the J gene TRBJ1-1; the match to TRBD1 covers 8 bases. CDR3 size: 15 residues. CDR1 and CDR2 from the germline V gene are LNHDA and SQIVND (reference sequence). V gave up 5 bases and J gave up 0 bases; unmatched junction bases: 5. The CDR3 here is CASSSVDRVNTEAFF. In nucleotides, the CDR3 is TGTGCCAGTAGTTCCGTGGACAGGGTGAACACTGAAGCTTTCTTT.

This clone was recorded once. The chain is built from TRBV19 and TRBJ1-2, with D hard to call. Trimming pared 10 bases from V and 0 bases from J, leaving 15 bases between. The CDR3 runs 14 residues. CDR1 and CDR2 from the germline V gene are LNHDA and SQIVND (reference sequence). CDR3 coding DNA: TGTGCCACCAAACGGGCAGCCCCTAACTATGGCTACACCTTC. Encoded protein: CATKRAAPNYGYTF.

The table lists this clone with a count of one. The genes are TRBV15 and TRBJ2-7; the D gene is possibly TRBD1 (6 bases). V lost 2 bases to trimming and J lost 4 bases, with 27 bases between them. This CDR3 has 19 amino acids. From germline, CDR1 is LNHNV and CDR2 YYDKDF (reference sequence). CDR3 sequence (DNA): TGTGCCACCAGCAGACCACCTGGCCCCGACGTCTGGGGGCAATACGAGCAGTACTTC. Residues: CATSRPPGPDVWGQYEQYF.

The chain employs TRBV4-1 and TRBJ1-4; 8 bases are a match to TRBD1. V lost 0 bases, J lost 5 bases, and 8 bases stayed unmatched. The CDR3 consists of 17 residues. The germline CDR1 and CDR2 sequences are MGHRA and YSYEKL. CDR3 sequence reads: CASSQDIRTGRNEKLFF. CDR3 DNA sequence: TGCGCCAGCAGCCAAGATATAAGGACAGGGAGAAATGAAAAACTGTTTTTT.

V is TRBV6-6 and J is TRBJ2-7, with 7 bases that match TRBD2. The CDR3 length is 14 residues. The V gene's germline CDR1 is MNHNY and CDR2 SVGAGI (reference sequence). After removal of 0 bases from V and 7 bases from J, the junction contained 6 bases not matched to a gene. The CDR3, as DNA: TGTGCCAGCAGTTACTCGAGACTAGCTAGGGAGCAGTACTTC. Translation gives CASSYSRLAREQYF.

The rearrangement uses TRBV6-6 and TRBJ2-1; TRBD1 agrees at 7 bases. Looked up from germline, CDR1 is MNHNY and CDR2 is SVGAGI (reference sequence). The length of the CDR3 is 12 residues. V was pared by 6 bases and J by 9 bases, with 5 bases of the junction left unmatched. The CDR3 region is CASRQGPGEQFF. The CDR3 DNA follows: TGTGCCAGCAGACAGGGGCCGGGTGAGCAGTTCTTC.

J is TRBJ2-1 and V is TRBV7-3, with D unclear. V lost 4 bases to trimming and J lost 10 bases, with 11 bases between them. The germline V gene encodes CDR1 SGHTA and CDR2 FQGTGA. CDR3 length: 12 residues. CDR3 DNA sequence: TGTGCCAGCAGCTCTAGACCAGACGAGCAGTTCTTC. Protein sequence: CASSSRPDEQFF.

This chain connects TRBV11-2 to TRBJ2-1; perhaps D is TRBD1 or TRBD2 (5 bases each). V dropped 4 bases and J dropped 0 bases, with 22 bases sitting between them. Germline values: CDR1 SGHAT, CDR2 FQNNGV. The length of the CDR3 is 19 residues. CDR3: CASSSPTVGTQRSYNEQFF. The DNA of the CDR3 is TGTGCCAGCAGCTCCCCAACGGTGGGGACGCAACGCTCCTACAATGAGCAGTTCTTC.

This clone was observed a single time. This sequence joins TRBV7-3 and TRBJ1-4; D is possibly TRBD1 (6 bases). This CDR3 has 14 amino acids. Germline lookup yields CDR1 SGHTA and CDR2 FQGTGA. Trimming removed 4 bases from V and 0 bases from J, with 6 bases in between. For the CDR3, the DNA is TGTGCCAGCAGCTACAGGGCAACTAATGAAAAACTGTTTTTT. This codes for CASSYRATNEKLFF.

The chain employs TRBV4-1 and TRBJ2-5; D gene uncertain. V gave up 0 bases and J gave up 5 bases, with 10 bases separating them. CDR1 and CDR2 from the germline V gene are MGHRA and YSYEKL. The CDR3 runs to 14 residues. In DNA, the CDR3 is TGCGCCAGCAGCCAAGAAGGTCGGGCTGAGACCCAGTACTTC. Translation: CASSQEGRAETQYF.

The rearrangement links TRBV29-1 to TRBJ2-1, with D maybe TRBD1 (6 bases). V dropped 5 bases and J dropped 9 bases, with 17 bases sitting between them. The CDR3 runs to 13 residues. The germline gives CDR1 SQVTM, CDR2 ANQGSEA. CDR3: CSVRTEYTTEQFF. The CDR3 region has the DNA TGCAGCGTTCGGACAGAATATACGACTGAGCAGTTCTTC.

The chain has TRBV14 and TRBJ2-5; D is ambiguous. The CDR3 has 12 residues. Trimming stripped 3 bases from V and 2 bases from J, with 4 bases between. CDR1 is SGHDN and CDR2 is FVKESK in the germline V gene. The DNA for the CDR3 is TGTGCCAGCAGCCACGGACAAGAGACCCAGTACTTC. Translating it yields CASSHGQETQYF.

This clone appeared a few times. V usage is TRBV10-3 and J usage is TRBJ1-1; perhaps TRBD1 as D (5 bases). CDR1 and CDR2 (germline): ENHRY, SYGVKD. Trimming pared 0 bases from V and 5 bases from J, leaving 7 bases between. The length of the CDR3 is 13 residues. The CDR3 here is CAISESGVTEAFF. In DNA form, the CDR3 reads TGTGCCATCAGTGAGTCGGGGGTGACTGAAGCTTTCTTT.